This T cell receptor beta chain was identified in a study of cytomegalovirus exposure and HLA in healthy donors. The wider study: Earlier, about 180 million T cells were analyzed, and some 120 million unique TCR beta sequences were found among them. Study-wide results and limits: In a later analysis, TCR beta V- and J-gene trimming showed a link to a missense DCLRE1C variant.

PCR involved 60 Vbeta and 13 Jbeta primers. The assay was immunoSEQ multiplex PCR, and TCRdb's table has in-frame clones only and misses some. Of more than 90,000 clones detected, approximately 76% appear once; the ten largest clones hold 3.5% to 5%. As regards this clone: Antigen: not known. The identical CDR3 is also encoded by other nucleotide sequences in the sample.

The V end lost 7 bases, the J end lost 1 base, and 17 bases lay between the germline ends. The CDR3 sequence is 15 residues long. The V gene's germline CDR1 is SGHAT and CDR2 FQNNGV. Regarding donors, all were healthy bone marrow donors. The V call is TRBV11-2, the J call TRBJ2-7; perhaps TRBD2 as D (6 bases). The clonotype was recovered from a man aged 35 to 55 in good health and CMV-seronegative. Sequenced material: PBMCs. This CDR3 reads CASMWGHAGSYEQYF. As DNA, the CDR3 is TGTGCCAGCATGTGGGGTCACGCGGGGTCCTACGAGCAGTACTTC.